Listed below are T cell receptor beta chains from one sample, sequenced in a study of cytomegalovirus exposure and HLA in healthy donors. Sequencing used immunoSEQ multiplex PCR; TCRdb keeps in-frame clones, though not all of them. The sample contains some 150,000 clones, approximately 87% of which appear only once. Specimen: PBMCs. Receptors originate from a woman in her 30s in good health and CMV-seronegative. Both conserved end residues are part of each CDR3. A D gene is named only where the DNA matches it firmly. Size values are once, few and many counts, or a class for expanded clones, and some rows have none.

d_call	v_call	j_call	clone_size	cdr3_nt	cdr3_aa
-	TRBV28	TRBJ2-1	-	TGTGCCAGCAGTTTTTTCGCTACCAATGAGCAGTTCTTC	CASSFFATNEQFF
-	TRBV6-1	TRBJ2-1	-	TGTGCCAGCATGATTCTAGCCTCCCCCTACAATGAGCAGTTCTTC	CASMILASPYNEQFF
-	TRBV4-3	TRBJ2-7	-	TGCGCCAGCAGCCAAGTCCGGGGTGCCGAGCAGTACTTC	CASSQVRGAEQYF
TRBD1	TRBV5-8	TRBJ2-5	-	TGTGCCAGCAGCTCCGGGACAGGGGCAAGGGGGGAGACCCAGTACTTC	CASSSGTGARGETQYF
TRBD2	TRBV11-2	TRBJ2-1	-	TGTGCCAGCATGGCACGGGCTAGCGGGAGCTATGAGCAGTTCTTC	CASMARASGSYEQFF
-	TRBV29-1	TRBJ2-1	-	TGCAGCGTTGAAGATCGGTGGGACTTGCCGCGGAATGAGCAGTTCTTC	CSVEDRWDLPRNEQFF
-	TRBV7-9	TRBJ1-4	-	TGTGCCAGCAGCTTAGGGACAGCCTACAATGAAAAACTGTTTTTT	CASSLGTAYNEKLFF
-	TRBV10-1	TRBJ2-5	-	TGCGCCAGCGACCCCGGAATGGAGCGGGTGCAAGAGACCCAGTACTTC	CASDPGMERVQETQYF
-	TRBV30	TRBJ1-1	-	TGTGCCTGGTCTAGAATGAGAACTGAAGCTTTCTTT	CAWSRMRTEAFF
-	TRBV7-8	TRBJ1-2	-	TGTGCCAGCAGCCCAACAGGGCTAATAGACTATGGCTACACCTTC	CASSPTGLIDYGYTF
-	TRBV18	TRBJ1-1	-	TGTGCCAGCTCACCACCCGGACAGCCTAACACTGAAGCTTTCTTT	CASSPPGQPNTEAFF
TRBD1	TRBV4-1	TRBJ2-5	-	TGCGCCAGCAGCCAAGTCGGGAGACAGGGGTGGGAGACCCAGTACTTC	CASSQVGRQGWETQYF
-	TRBV18	TRBJ1-3	-	TGTGCCAGCTCACCAATTGGACACCTCTCTGGAAACACCATATATTTT	CASSPIGHLSGNTIYF
-	TRBV6-1	TRBJ2-5	-	TGTGCCAGCAGTCCGAGTCGCGGGGAGACCCAGTACTTC	CASSPSRGETQYF
TRBD1	TRBV6-1	TRBJ1-5	once	TGTGCCAGCAGTGATAGGGACAGCTATCAGCCCCAGCATTTT	CASSDRDSYQPQHF
TRBD2	TRBV27	TRBJ2-2	-	TGTGCCAGCAGACTAGCGGGAGGGCCAGGGACCGGGGAGCTGTTTTTT	CASRLAGGPGTGELFF
-	TRBV4-1	TRBJ1-3	-	TGCGCCAGCAGCCAAGTAAGAGGAGACACCATATATTTT	CASSQVRGDTIYF
-	TRBV7-2	TRBJ1-2	-	TGTGCCAGCAGCTTAGACGCCGCGGGTATCTATGGCTACACCTTC	CASSLDAAGIYGYTF
-	TRBV6-1	TRBJ2-7	-	TGTGCCAGCAGTGAAATAGGGGCCCCCTACGAGCAGTACTTC	CASSEIGAPYEQYF
TRBD2	TRBV7-9	TRBJ2-1	-	TGTGCCAGCAGCCCCTTTAGCGGGAGCCTGGGGAATGAGCAGTTCTTC	CASSPFSGSLGNEQFF
TRBD2	TRBV5-6	TRBJ2-1	-	TGTGCCAGCAGCTCCCTGGGGCGTCTAGCGGGAGACAATGAGCAGTTCTTC	CASSSLGRLAGDNEQFF
TRBD2	TRBV11-1	TRBJ2-1	-	TGTGCCAGCAGCCCCCGGGCGGGGGGGACTAGCGGGTACAATGAGCAGTTCTTC	CASSPRAGGTSGYNEQFF
TRBD1	TRBV10-3	TRBJ1-2	once	TGTGCCATCAGTGAGCTGGGGACAGGGGGCGGTTCGGTTGACTATGGCTACACCTTC	CAISELGTGGGSVDYGYTF
-	TRBV18	TRBJ2-7	-	TGTGCCAGCTCACCCCCGGAGGCCTACGAGCAGTACTTC	CASSPPEAYEQYF